This section outlines one TCR beta chain sequence together with its context. Its antigen is unidentified. Primers for the PCR totalled 60 Vbeta and 13 Jbeta. Measured with immunoSEQ multiplex PCR; TCRdb has only the in-frame clones, and not every one. The sample contains roughly 190,000 clones, just over 75% of which appear only once. This sample stems from a study of cytomegalovirus exposure and HLA in healthy donors. Background on the study: There were 100 million to 120 million unique TCR beta sequences, drawn from approximately 180 million T cells, in an earlier analysis.

CDR3 length: 15 amino acids. Trimming at V came to 0 bases and at J to 4 bases, leaving 3 bases not matched to a gene. In germline, CDR1 is LGHNA, CDR2 YSLEER. Points from the study as a whole: Confirmation in vitro established that three CMV-associated chains were specific for CMV antigens.

The sequenced sample consisted of PBMCs. V usage is TRBV4-3 and J usage is TRBJ1-2; TRBD1 aligns across 9 bases. The sequence was collected from a woman aged 25 to 39 in good health and CMV-seropositive. CDR3 sequence: CASSQDGTGSYGYTF. CDR3 nucleotide sequence: TGCGCCAGCAGCCAAGATGGGACAGGGAGCTATGGCTACACCTTC.